The source of this T cell receptor beta chain is a study of T cell responses to AZD1222 COVID-19 vaccine. Study background: The study pooled second doses at about 4 or about 12 weeks.

Clones were read by immunoSEQ multiplex PCR, and TCRdb kept only the in-frame ones, dropping some. This table holds around 130,000 clones, roughly 90% found once. Germline V gene sequence: CDR1 MNHEY, CDR2 SVGAGI. The CDR3 loop spans 15 amino acids. With V trimmed by 7 bases and J by 8 bases, 11 bases remained unmatched. Sequencing was performed on peripheral blood, taken on day 0 of AZD1222 vaccination. This receptor was identified in an adult in good health. The chain combines TRBV6-5 with TRBJ2-1, with 10 bases that match TRBD1. The DNA of the CDR3 is TGTGCCAGCAACCCCTGGACAGGGGGTGGAGATGAGCAGTTCTTC. It codes for CASNPWTGGGDEQFF.